A single sample gave rise to the 2 T cell receptor beta chains below, sequenced in a study of T cell responses to AZD1222 COVID-19 vaccine. Only in-frame clones appear in the TCRdb table, and some are missing; sequencing was by immunoSEQ multiplex PCR. The sample lists fewer than 110,000 clones, about 86% occurring once. The sample consisted of peripheral blood, taken on day 0 of AZD1222 vaccination. The source is an adult in good health.

The chain joins TRBV30 to TRBJ1-6, with D hard to call. Trimming pared 4 bases from V and 7 bases from J, leaving 11 bases between. This CDR3 has 13 amino acids. The germline gives CDR1 GTSNPN, CDR2 SVGIG (reference sequence). The CDR3 sequence: CAWTRRYNSPLHF. The CDR3 DNA follows: TGTGCCTGGACTCGCAGGTACAATTCACCCCTCCACTTT. The variable domain in full, with the rest retrieved from reference TRBV30 and TRBJ1-6, is SQTIHQWPATLVQPVGSPLSLECTVEGTSNPNLYWYRQAAGRGLQLLFYSVGIGQISSEVPQNLSASRPQDRQFILSSKKLLLSDSGFYLCAWTRRYNSPLHFGNGTRLTVT.

This clone was picked up one time. V usage is TRBV28 and J usage is TRBJ1-5; TRBD1 aligns across 7 bases. CDR3 size: 16 residues. Germline CDR1 and CDR2: MDHEN and SYDVKM. After removal of 6 bases from V and 7 bases from J, the junction contained 15 bases not matched to a gene. The CDR3 protein is CASSRLRTGTPQPQHF. The CDR3 coding sequence is TGTGCCAGCAGCCGCCTAAGGACAGGAACTCCACAGCCCCAGCATTTT.